The 7 T cell receptor beta chains presented below share a single source sample, sequenced in a study of shared clonotypes between healthy human individuals. TCRdb's table, derived via immunoSEQ multiplex PCR, lists solely in-frame clones and lacks some. The sample lists some 1,100,000 clones, around 82% occurring once. Sequences were obtained from memory CD4+ T cells from PBMCs. Sample subset: CD45RA-negative fraction. These receptors were collected from a man aged 18 to 29 in good health. Some clones in this sample may be carry-over from other donors' samples.

CDR3 region: CASSFYPPLIGNIQYF. CDR3 nucleotide sequence: TGTGCCAGCAGTTTTTATCCACCACTAATAGGAAACATTCAGTACTTC. The rearrangement uses TRBV27 and TRBJ2-4; D gene ambiguous. The CDR3 has 16 residues. The germline V gene has CDR1 MNHEY and CDR2 SMNVEV (reference sequence). Trimming shortened V by 3 bases and J by 6 bases, and 18 bases separated the two germline ends.

The chain uses TRBV4-1 and TRBJ1-4; possibly TRBD1 for D (6 bases). With 0 bases removed from V and 7 bases from J, the gap between germline ends came to 18 bases. Germline V gene lookup returns CDR1 MGHRA and CDR2 YSYEKL. CDR3 length: 17 residues. CDR3 coding DNA: TGCGCCAGCAGCCAAGATCGATATGCAGGGGCGGGTGAAAAACTGTTTTTT. Encoded protein: CASSQDRYAGAGEKLFF.

The chain links TRBV6-5 to TRBJ2-5, with D possibly being TRBD1 (6 bases). Trimming removed 6 bases from V and 2 bases from J, with 13 bases in between. In germline, CDR1 is MNHEY, CDR2 SVGAGI. The CDR3 sequence is 14 residues long. The CDR3 spells CASSSDRKQETQYF. Here the CDR3 DNA reads TGTGCCAGCAGCTCGGACAGAAAACAAGAGACCCAGTACTTC.

The count of this clone is one. The chain couples TRBV28 to TRBJ1-2; 8 nucleotides match TRBD1. The germline gives CDR1 MDHEN, CDR2 SYDVKM. This CDR3 is built from 19 residues. V lost 1 base to trimming and J lost 2 bases; unmatched junction nucleotides: 15. Here the CDR3 DNA reads TGTGCCAGCAGTTTATCCCTCCCCTCTTACAGGGGGAGGAACTATGGCTACACCTTC. Protein sequence: CASSLSLPSYRGRNYGYTF.

The rearrangement links TRBV28 to TRBJ1-3; D is unclear. The length of the CDR3 is 14 residues. V was pared by 6 bases and J by 4 bases, with 13 bases between. Germline lookup yields CDR1 MDHEN and CDR2 SYDVKM. The CDR3 sequence: CASSPGRSGNTIYF. The CDR3 coding sequence is TGTGCCAGCAGCCCGGGAAGGTCCGGAAACACCATATATTTT.

This sequence joins TRBV4-2 and TRBJ2-1, with a possible D match to TRBD2 (5 bases). Per germline, CDR1 LGHNA and CDR2 YNFKEQ. The CDR3 has 13 residues. The ends were cut back, 3 bases at V and 6 bases at J, with 9 bases in the middle. Here the CDR3 reads CASSQDWANEQFF. The CDR3 nucleotides are TGTGCCAGCAGCCAGGACTGGGCCAATGAGCAGTTCTTC.

The V and J genes are TRBV7-2 and TRBJ2-1; 10 nucleotides agree with TRBD2. Germline CDR1 and CDR2: SGHTA and FQGNSA. J lost 3 bases, V lost 2 bases, and 7 bases had no gene match. The CDR3 spans 17 residues. Here the CDR3 DNA reads TGTGCCAGCAGCTTAATCCTAGCGGGAGTGAACTACAATGAGCAGTTCTTC. This translates into CASSLILAGVNYNEQFF.